This section outlines one T cell receptor beta chain sequence together with its context. This specimen comes from a study of blood T cell repertoires in COVID-19. Recovered status in Cohort 3 required two negative PCRs, clearance, or symptom resolution. Germline lookup yields CDR1 LGHNT and CDR2 FRNRAP. The CDR3 spans 13 residues. Trimming removed 6 bases at V and 1 base at J, with 8 bases between. Method: immunoSEQ multiplex PCR; TCRdb's copy keeps in-frame clones and lacks some. The sample comprises a few hundred thousand clones, about four fifths of which are singletons, and approximately 6.6% rests with the top ten.

V usage is TRBV12-5 and J usage is TRBJ2-3; D may be TRBD2 (5 bases). This TCR came from a woman between 40 and 55 years old who had recovered from COVID-19. Input material: PBMCs or T cells enriched from blood (not recorded which). The CDR3 protein is CASGLGGTDTQYF. CDR3 sequence (DNA): TGTGCTAGTGGCCTCGGGGGCACAGATACGCAGTATTTT.